What follows are 19 T cell receptor beta chains derived from one specimen sequenced in a study of blood T cell repertoires in COVID-19 (dated by TCRdb to 2019 to 2021). The library was built by means of the immunoSEQ multiplex PCR assay. This immuneACCESS table, as held by TCRdb, lists in-frame sequences with V and J called but not all clones. Of the missing ones, under half trace to an unresolved V gene in checked studies; the others have no known cause. The sample table contains about 49,000 clones; only one count was recorded for approximately 80% of them. Roughly 3% of the sample lies in the top ten. Specimen: peripheral blood. These TCRs come from a woman aged 55-75 years with acute or convalescent COVID-19.

There are a few counts of this clone. The rearrangement links TRBV24-1 to TRBJ1-5, with D possibly being TRBD1 (6 bases). The CDR3 is made up of 21 amino acids. Trimming stripped 1 base from V and 0 bases from J, with 24 bases between. Per germline, CDR1 KGHDR and CDR2 SFDVKD. DNA of the CDR3: TGTGCCACCAGTGATTTAAGCAGGAACAGGGAGAGGGGCTATAGCAATCAGCCCCAGCATTTT. This sequence encodes CATSDLSRNRERGYSNQPQHF.

CDR3 loop: CASSLVVGVGGYTF. As DNA, the CDR3 is TGTGCCAGCAGCTTGGTGGTCGGGGTTGGTGGCTACACCTTC. The chain carries TRBV5-6 and TRBJ1-2; D is undetermined. Looked up from germline, CDR1 is SGHDT and CDR2 is YYEEEE. V gave up 0 bases and J gave up 7 bases, with 13 bases separating them. This CDR3 has 14 residues.

V and J are TRBV15 and TRBJ1-4; D may be TRBD1 (5 bases). Per the germline V gene, CDR1 is LNHNV and CDR2 is YYDKDF (reference sequence). Trimming removed 7 bases at V and 3 bases at J, with 12 bases between. This CDR3 spans 14 amino acids. The CDR3 loop reads CATTTGSANEKLFF. The CDR3 bases are TGTGCCACCACCACAGGCTCAGCTAATGAAAAACTGTTTTTT.

The V call is TRBV18, the J call TRBJ1-2, with a tentative D call TRBD1 (6 bases). This CDR3 is built from 16 residues. Germline CDR1 is KGHSH and CDR2 is LQKENI. The V end was cut by 2 bases, the J end by 1 base, with 14 bases between. The CDR3 spells CASSPIRTDYNYGYTF. In nucleotides, the CDR3 is TGTGCCAGCTCACCAATCCGGACAGATTATAACTATGGCTACACCTTC.

The chain carries TRBV3-1 (or the pseudogene TRBV3-2) and TRBJ1-2, with D possibly TRBD1 on 6 matching bases. Between the trimmed V and J ends, which lost 1 base and 6 bases, there was a span of 21 bases. In germline, CDR1 is LGHDT, CDR2 YNNKEL (reference sequence). This CDR3 has 17 amino acids. The CDR3 nucleotides are TGTGCCAGCAGCCAAGGGTCCGGGAGGGGGAAGGTCGATGGCTACACCTTC. This gives the protein CASSQGSGRGKVDGYTF.

The rearrangement joins TRBV6-2 or TRBV6-3 to TRBJ2-1; 13 bases line up with TRBD2. CDR3 length: 15 residues. J was trimmed by 8 bases and V by 5 bases; bases with no gene match: 6. Germline V gene sequence: CDR1 MNHEY, CDR2 SVGEGT. This CDR3 reads CASSRGGLAGYEQFF. The CDR3 DNA follows: TGTGCCAGCAGTAGAGGGGGACTAGCGGGGTATGAGCAGTTCTTC.

This sequence joins TRBV27 and TRBJ1-4; tentative D call: TRBD1 (6 bases). Trimming removed 6 bases from V and 5 bases from J, with 16 bases in between. There are 15 residues in the CDR3. Germline values: CDR1 MNHEY, CDR2 SMNVEV (reference sequence). The CDR3 reads CASRPMRGRNEKLFF. The CDR3 coding sequence is TGTGCCAGCAGGCCGATGCGGGGGCGCAATGAAAAACTGTTTTTT. Looking up the rest from reference TRBV27 and TRBJ1-4 gives the full variable domain: EAQVTQNPRYLITVTGKKLTVTCSQNMNHEYMSWYRQDPGLGLRQIYYSMNVEVTDKGDVPEGYKVSRKEKRNFPLILESPSPNQTSLYFCASRPMRGRNEKLFFGSGTQLSVL.

V is TRBV5-8 and J is TRBJ1-1; 9 bases align to TRBD1. The CDR3 has 16 residues. Germline assignment: CDR1 SGHTS and CDR2 YDEGEE. With V trimmed by 4 bases and J by 0 bases, 7 bases remained unmatched. CDR3 sequence: CASSVYRGQVNTEAFF. The CDR3 coding sequence is TGTGCCAGCAGCGTCTACAGGGGGCAGGTGAACACTGAAGCTTTCTTT.

This chain uses TRBV28 with TRBJ2-2; D ambiguous. Trimming stripped 6 bases from V and 5 bases from J, with 13 bases between. In germline, CDR1 is MDHEN, CDR2 SYDVKM. This CDR3 has 14 amino acids. The CDR3 sequence is CASRPRWLTGELFF. The CDR3 DNA is TGTGCCAGCAGACCCCGTTGGCTTACCGGGGAGCTGTTTTTT. Combining the CDR3 with reference TRBV28 and TRBJ2-2 gives the whole variable domain DVKVTQSSRYLVKRTGEKVFLECVQDMDHENMFWYRQDPGLGLRLIYFSYDVKMKEKGDIPEGYSVSREKKERFSLILESASTNQTSMYLCASRPRWLTGELFFGEGSRLTVL.

The chain employs TRBV27 and TRBJ2-7; 7 bases are shared with TRBD2. The CDR3 has 14 residues. Germline V gives CDR1 MNHEY, CDR2 SMNVEV (reference sequence). J gave up 7 bases and V 7 bases, and 13 bases lay outside the gene matches. The CDR3 DNA is TGTGCCAGCACCCCAAGGGTTGCGGGAGAGGAGCAGTACTTC. Amino acid sequence: CASTPRVAGEEQYF.

This clone has a single count. The chain combines TRBV9 with TRBJ2-7; TRBD2 matches at 9 bases. The CDR3 sequence is 14 residues long. Germline assignment: CDR1 SGDLS and CDR2 YYNGEE. With V trimmed by 3 bases and J by 2 bases, 3 bases remained unmatched. CDR3 region: CASSGRGGAYEQYF. CDR3 coding DNA: TGTGCCAGCAGCGGCCGCGGGGGGGCCTACGAGCAGTACTTC.

The V gene is TRBV4-2, the J gene TRBJ1-2, with TRBD1 matching over 10 bases. Germline values: CDR1 LGHNA, CDR2 YNFKEQ. CDR3 length: 15 residues. Trimming cost V 2 bases and J 5 bases; bases outside gene matches: 5. The CDR3 here is CASSQHRDRGYGYTF. The CDR3, as DNA: TGTGCCAGCAGCCAACACCGGGACAGGGGTTATGGCTACACCTTC.

CDR3 residues: CASSLGQQGDEQYF. In DNA, the CDR3 is TGCGCCAGCAGCTTGGGGCAACAGGGTGACGAGCAGTACTTC. This chain uses TRBV5-1 with TRBJ2-7; perhaps TRBD1 as D (6 bases). Germline V gene sequence: CDR1 SGHRS, CDR2 YFSETQ. The V and J ends lost 0 bases and 5 bases respectively, with 12 bases between them. CDR3 size: 14 residues.

This chain joins TRBV10-3 and TRBJ2-7, with 9 bases matching TRBD1. CDR3 length equals 14 residues. From germline, CDR1 is ENHRY and CDR2 SYGVKD. V shed 7 bases and J 5 bases; nucleotides not matched to a gene: 9. The CDR3 loop reads CAITPGQGIHEQYF. The CDR3 DNA sequence: TGTGCCATCACCCCGGGACAGGGTATCCACGAGCAGTACTTC.

The count of this clone is one. Other DNA sequences of this sample code for an identical CDR3. The V gene is TRBV2, the J gene TRBJ2-3; 8 positions agree with TRBD2. Germline CDR1 and CDR2: SNHLY and FYNNEI. V gave up 4 bases and J gave up 0 bases; unmatched junction bases: 3. The CDR3 has 15 amino acids. CDR3 in amino acids: CASSALAGSTDTQYF. CDR3 sequence (DNA): TGTGCCAGCAGTGCCTTAGCGGGAAGCACAGATACGCAGTATTTT.

This chain uses TRBV7-3 with TRBJ2-1, with 10 nucleotides matching TRBD2. The trim removed 2 bases at V and 5 bases at J, leaving 9 bases unmatched. The CDR3 sequence is 17 residues long. The germline CDR1 and CDR2 sequences are SGHTA and FQGTGA. CDR3 sequence reads: CASSLGFSGTSDNEQFF. The DNA for the CDR3 is TGTGCCAGCAGCTTAGGGTTCAGTGGGACTAGCGACAATGAGCAGTTCTTC.

The genes are TRBV6-6 and TRBJ1-2; D is unresolved. Germline V lookup: CDR1 MNHNY, CDR2 SVGAGI (reference sequence). CDR3 length: 15 amino acids. Trimming stripped 0 bases from V and 4 bases from J, with 12 bases between. The CDR3 DNA sequence: TGTGCCAGCAGTTACTCGGAGACTGTCCTCTATGGCTACACCTTC. It is translated as CASSYSETVLYGYTF.

The chain's CDR3 is CAISEGGRGGELFF. CDR3 sequence (DNA): TGTGCCATCTCAGAAGGGGGTCGGGGCGGGGAGCTGTTTTTT. The genes are TRBV28 and TRBJ2-2; perhaps TRBD1 as D (6 bases). Deletions cut 10 bases from V and 7 bases from J, with 19 bases between. Germline lookup yields CDR1 MDHEN and CDR2 SYDVKM. The CDR3 extends over 14 amino acids.

CDR3 coding DNA: TGTGCCAGTAGTATTTTCGGTCAGCCCCAGCATTTT. Translating gives CASSIFGQPQHF. The gene calls are TRBV19 and TRBJ1-5; D ambiguous. The V end was cut by 3 bases, the J end by 6 bases, with 6 bases between. CDR1 LNHDA and CDR2 SQIVND come from the germline V gene (reference sequence). The CDR3 sequence is 12 residues long. Full variable domain (outside the CDR3, taken from reference TRBV19 and TRBJ1-5): DGGITQSPKYLFRKEGQNVTLSCEQNLNHDAMYWYRQDPGQGLRLIYYSQIVNDFQKGDIAEGYSVSREKKESFPLTVTSAQKNPTAFYLCASSIFGQPQHFGDGTRLSIL.